Each of the 15 T cell receptor beta chains below was sequenced from the same sample in a study of T cell repertoires in cytomegalovirus infection. MiXCR, applied by TCRdb to the reads, yields one record per CDR3 protein. The sample holds approximately 500,000 distinct CDR3 sequences, 16% seen once. Sequencing used CD8+ T cells from PBMCs. The receptors here all came from a human donor in good health (CMV status not recorded). Some clones in this sample may be carry-over from other donors' samples.

A few counts support this clonotype. This chain connects TRBV20-1 to TRBJ2-5; D is unresolved. Trimming pared 6 bases from V and 3 bases from J, leaving 17 bases between. CDR1 is DFQATT, CDR2 SNEGSKA, per germline (reference sequence). The CDR3 consists of 14 residues. The CDR3 loop reads CSAFTPGPEETQYF. In DNA form, the CDR3 reads TGCAGTGCATTTACTCCGGGCCCAGAAGAGACCCAGTACTTC.

The V and J genes are TRBV5-1 and TRBJ1-1, with 7 bases aligning to TRBD1. The germline gives CDR1 SGHRS, CDR2 YFSETQ. The V segment lost 3 bases and the J segment 7 bases; nucleotides outside the gene matches: 12. The CDR3 totals 15 residues. This CDR3 reads CASSSSGTEFLEAFF. As DNA, the CDR3 is TGCGCCAGCAGCTCATCCGGGACAGAATTTCTTGAAGCTTTCTTT.

This clonotype was seen ten or more times. The chain recombines TRBV7-9 with TRBJ1-5; D remains ambiguous. The CDR3 is made up of 15 amino acids. Trimming pared 1 base from V and 0 bases from J, leaving 7 bases between. Germline V CDR1 and CDR2: SEHNR, FQNEAQ (reference sequence). The CDR3 DNA reads TGTGCCAGCAGCTTAGGCGAGAATAGCAATCAGCCCCAGCATTTT. Its protein product is CASSLGENSNQPQHF.

In its sample, this clonotype was seen a few times. J is TRBJ2-1 and V is TRBV20-1; TRBD2 aligns across 10 bases. V shed 1 base and J 10 bases; nucleotides not matched to a gene: 13. This CDR3 region has 16 residues. CDR1 DFQATT and CDR2 SNEGSKA come from the germline V gene (reference sequence). CDR3 in amino acids: CSARVEGLAGVLEQFF. The CDR3 coding sequence is TGCAGTGCTAGAGTTGAGGGTCTAGCGGGGGTCTTAGAGCAGTTCTTC.

In this sample, this clonotype turned up once. Given a much more abundant clone one base away, this may be a read error. This rearrangement joins TRBV12-3 or TRBV12-4 to TRBJ2-7; 7 bases map to TRBD2. This CDR3 region has 15 residues. Trimming cost V 5 bases and J 5 bases; bases outside gene matches: 12. The CDR3 coding sequence is TGTGCCAGCAGTCCCGGGGGAGGGTCCAGCCACGAGCAGTACTTC. This encodes CASSPGGGSSHEQYF.

This clonotype was counted a few times. Here the CDR3 DNA reads TGTGCCAGTAGTAATCTAGCGTGGTCAGATACGCAGTATTTT. Amino acids: CASSNLAWSDTQYF. V usage is TRBV19 and J usage is TRBJ2-3; D might be TRBD2 (6 bases). The CDR3 totals 14 residues. V was cut by 4 bases and J by 4 bases, with 12 bases left in between. Germline loops: CDR1 LNHDA, CDR2 SQIVND (reference sequence).

This sequence joins TRBV5-4 and TRBJ2-7; TRBD1 might be the D (6 bases). V lost 4 bases and J 2 bases, leaving 10 bases between the germline ends. From germline, CDR1 is SGHNT and CDR2 YYREEE (reference sequence). The CDR3 extends over 13 amino acids. Here the CDR3 reads CASSVDRPYEQYF. Here the CDR3 DNA reads TGTGCCAGCAGCGTAGACAGGCCCTACGAGCAGTACTTC.

The J gene is TRBJ2-7, the V gene TRBV10-3; 8 nucleotides match TRBD1. The CDR3 loop spans 18 amino acids. In germline, CDR1 is ENHRY, CDR2 SYGVKD. After removal of 4 bases from V and 2 bases from J, the junction contained 16 bases not matched to a gene. CDR3 coding DNA: TGTGCCATCAGTGCCGCAAAACAGCAACCAGGGGGCCCCTACGAGCAGTACTTC. Amino acid sequence: CAISAAKQQPGGPYEQYF.

Details on this clonotype: A much larger clone differs from this one at a single base, so this may be a read error. The CDR3 does not end in the conserved phenylalanine or tryptophan, so this is likely a read error. The V gene is TRBV27, the J gene TRBJ2-7; 9 nucleotides match TRBD1. Germline V gene sequence: CDR1 MNHEY, CDR2 SMNVEV (reference sequence). This CDR3 has 14 amino acids. J lost 6 bases, V lost 5 bases, and 8 bases had no gene match. DNA of the CDR3: TGTGCCAGCAGTCAAGGGACAGGGCGATCCGAGCAGTACTTA. It encodes CASSQGTGRSEQYL.

At least ten counts were recorded for this clonotype. J is TRBJ1-5 and V is TRBV6-5, with 7 bases matching TRBD1. Germline lookup yields CDR1 MNHEY and CDR2 SVGAGI. The CDR3 runs 16 residues. Trimming at V came to 0 bases and at J to 6 bases, leaving 8 bases not matched to a gene. The CDR3 region is CASSYSSTGVSQPQHF. The CDR3 DNA reads TGTGCCAGCAGTTACTCATCCACAGGGGTTTCTCAGCCCCAGCATTTT.

In its sample, this clonotype was seen many times. V gene TRBV28 combines with J gene TRBJ2-1; no reliable D call. The germline V gene has CDR1 MDHEN and CDR2 SYDVKM. The CDR3 contains 15 residues. V lost 5 bases and J 2 bases, leaving 13 bases between the germline ends. For the CDR3, the DNA is TGTGCCAGCAGTGGGCTAGGTGAAGCCTACAATGAGCAGTTCTTC. It translates to CASSGLGEAYNEQFF.

This clonotype was picked up many times. The gene calls are TRBV10-2 and TRBJ2-1, with 7 bases that match TRBD2. The CDR3 totals 13 residues. Germline CDR1 reads WSHSY; CDR2 reads SAAADI. The V segment lost 5 bases and the J segment 4 bases; nucleotides outside the gene matches: 2. CDR3 amino acids: CASSTGGYNEQFF. In DNA, the CDR3 is TGCGCCAGCAGTACGGGGGGATACAATGAGCAGTTCTTC.

V and J are TRBV9 and TRBJ1-4, with TRBD1 identical over 7 bases. The CDR3 consists of 15 residues. J lost 3 bases, V lost 4 bases, and 6 bases had no gene match. The germline V gene encodes CDR1 SGDLS and CDR2 YYNGEE. The CDR3 DNA sequence: TGTGCCAGCAGCTCCCGGGACAGCTCTAATGAAAAACTGTTTTTT. This encodes CASSSRDSSNEKLFF.

This clonotype was detected a few times. The chain combines TRBV7-9 with TRBJ2-7; 11 bases align to TRBD1. From germline, CDR1 is SEHNR and CDR2 FQNEAQ (reference sequence). The CDR3 has 15 amino acids. V shed 6 bases, J shed 3 bases, and the junction held 7 bases outside the gene matches. CDR3 residues: CASSPGTGGFYEQYF. The CDR3 coding sequence is TGTGCCAGCAGTCCCGGGACAGGGGGTTTCTACGAGCAGTACTTC. The full variable domain, with the rest looked up from reference TRBV7-9 and TRBJ2-7, is DTGVSQNPRHKITKRGQNVTFRCDPISEHNRLYWYRQTLGQGPEFLTYFQNEAQLEKSRLLSDRFSAERPKGSFSTLEIQRTEQGDSAMYLCASSPGTGGFYEQYFGPGTRLTVT.

The chain has TRBV5-8 and TRBJ2-5, with 11 nucleotides matching TRBD2. CDR1 is SGHTS, CDR2 YDEGEE, per germline. Unmatched junction bases numbered 4, after V lost 2 bases and J lost 4 bases. This CDR3 region has 15 residues. The CDR3 region has the DNA TGTGCCAGCAGCTTTCCTAGCGGGGGGAGAGAGACCCAGTACTTC. It specifies CASSFPSGGRETQYF.